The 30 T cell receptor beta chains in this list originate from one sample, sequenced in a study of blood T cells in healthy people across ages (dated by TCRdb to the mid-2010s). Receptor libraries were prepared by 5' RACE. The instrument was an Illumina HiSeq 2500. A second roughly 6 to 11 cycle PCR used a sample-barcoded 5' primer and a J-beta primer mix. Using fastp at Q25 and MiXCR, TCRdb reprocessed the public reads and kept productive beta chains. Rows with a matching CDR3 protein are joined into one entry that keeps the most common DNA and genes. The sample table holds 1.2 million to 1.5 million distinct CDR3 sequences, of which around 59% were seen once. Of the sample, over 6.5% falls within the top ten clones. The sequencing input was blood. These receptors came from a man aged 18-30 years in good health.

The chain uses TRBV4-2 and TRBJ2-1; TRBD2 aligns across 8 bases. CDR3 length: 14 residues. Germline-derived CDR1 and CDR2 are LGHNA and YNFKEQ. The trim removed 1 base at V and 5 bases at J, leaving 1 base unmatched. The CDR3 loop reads CASSQVAGNNEQFF. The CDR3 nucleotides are TGTGCCAGCAGCCAAGTAGCGGGGAACAATGAGCAGTTCTTC.

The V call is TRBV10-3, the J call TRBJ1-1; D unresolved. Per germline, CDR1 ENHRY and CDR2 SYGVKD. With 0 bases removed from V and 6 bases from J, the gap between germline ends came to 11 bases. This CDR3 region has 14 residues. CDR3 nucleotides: TGTGCCATCAGTGAGTCCTCTCAAGGGCCTGAAGCTTTCTTT. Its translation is CAISESSQGPEAFF.

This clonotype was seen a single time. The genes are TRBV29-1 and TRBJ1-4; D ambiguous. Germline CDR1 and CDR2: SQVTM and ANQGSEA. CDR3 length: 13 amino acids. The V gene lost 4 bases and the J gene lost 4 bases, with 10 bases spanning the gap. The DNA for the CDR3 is TGCAGCGTTGGTCGGATCGATAATGAAAAACTGTTTTTT. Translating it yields CSVGRIDNEKLFF.

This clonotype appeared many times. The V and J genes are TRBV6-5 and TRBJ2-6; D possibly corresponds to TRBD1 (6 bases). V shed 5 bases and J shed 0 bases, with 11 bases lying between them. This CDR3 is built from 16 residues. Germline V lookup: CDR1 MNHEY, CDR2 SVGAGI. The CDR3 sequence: CASSPTGTSGANVLTF. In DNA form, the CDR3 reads TGTGCCAGCAGTCCTACAGGGACCTCTGGGGCCAACGTCCTGACTTTC.

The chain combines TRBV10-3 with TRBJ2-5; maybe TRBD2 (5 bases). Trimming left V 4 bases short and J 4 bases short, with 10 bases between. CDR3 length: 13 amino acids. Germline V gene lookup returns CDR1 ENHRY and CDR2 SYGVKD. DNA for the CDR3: TGTGCCATCAGTGTCGGGATGGGAGAGACCCAGTACTTC. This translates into CAISVGMGETQYF.

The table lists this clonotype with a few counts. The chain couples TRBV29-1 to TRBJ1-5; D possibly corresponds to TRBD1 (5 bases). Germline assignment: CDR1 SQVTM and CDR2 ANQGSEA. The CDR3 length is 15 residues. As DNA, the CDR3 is TGCAGTTCTGCGGAGGGTGGACAAGGCAATCAGCCCCAGCATTTT. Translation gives CSSAEGGQGNQPQHF.

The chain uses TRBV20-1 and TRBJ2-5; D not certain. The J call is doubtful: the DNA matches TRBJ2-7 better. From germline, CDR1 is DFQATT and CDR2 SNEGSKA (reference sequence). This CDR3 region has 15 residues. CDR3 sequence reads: CSAREPLGQSYEQYF. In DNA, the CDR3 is TGCAGTGCTAGAGAACCCCTAGGGCAGAGCTACGAGCAGTACTTC.

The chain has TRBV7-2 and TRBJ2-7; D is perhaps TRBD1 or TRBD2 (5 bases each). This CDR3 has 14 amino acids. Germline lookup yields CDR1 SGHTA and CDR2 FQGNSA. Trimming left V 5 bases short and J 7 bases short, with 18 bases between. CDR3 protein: CASSPGTALNEQYF. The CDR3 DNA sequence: TGTGCCAGCAGCCCAGGGACGGCCCTAAATGAGCAGTACTTC.

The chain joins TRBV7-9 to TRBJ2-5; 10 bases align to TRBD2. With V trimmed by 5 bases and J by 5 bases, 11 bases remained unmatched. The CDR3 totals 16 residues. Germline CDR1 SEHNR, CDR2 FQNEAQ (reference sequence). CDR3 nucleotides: TGTGCCAGCAGCCTAGTGGCGACTAGCGGGTTGGAGACCCAGTACTTC. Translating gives CASSLVATSGLETQYF. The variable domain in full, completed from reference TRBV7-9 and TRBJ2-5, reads DTGVSQNPRHKITKRGQNVTFRCDPISEHNRLYWYRQTLGQGPEFLTYFQNEAQLEKSRLLSDRFSAERPKGSFSTLEIQRTEQGDSAMYLCASSLVATSGLETQYFGPGTRLLVL.

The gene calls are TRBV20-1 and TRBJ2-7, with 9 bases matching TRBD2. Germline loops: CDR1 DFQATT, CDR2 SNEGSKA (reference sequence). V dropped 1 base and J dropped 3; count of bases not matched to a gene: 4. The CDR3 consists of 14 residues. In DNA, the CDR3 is TGCAGTGCTAGAGGCGGGGGGGACGTCTACGAGCAGTACTTC. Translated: CSARGGGDVYEQYF.

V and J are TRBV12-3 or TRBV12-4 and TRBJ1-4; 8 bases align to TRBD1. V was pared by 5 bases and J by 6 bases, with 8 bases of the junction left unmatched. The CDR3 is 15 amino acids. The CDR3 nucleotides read TGTGCCAGCAGTCCCACCGGGACAGGATATGAAAAACTGTTTTTT. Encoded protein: CASSPTGTGYEKLFF.

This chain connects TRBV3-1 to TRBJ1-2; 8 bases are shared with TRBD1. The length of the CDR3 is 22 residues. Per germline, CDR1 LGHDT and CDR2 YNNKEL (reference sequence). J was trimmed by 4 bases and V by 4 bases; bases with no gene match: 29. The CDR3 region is CASSRLGSFTAGGPLSVYGYTF. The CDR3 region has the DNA TGTGCCAGCAGCCGCTTAGGTTCTTTTACGGCAGGGGGCCCGCTCTCAGTCTATGGCTACACCTTC.

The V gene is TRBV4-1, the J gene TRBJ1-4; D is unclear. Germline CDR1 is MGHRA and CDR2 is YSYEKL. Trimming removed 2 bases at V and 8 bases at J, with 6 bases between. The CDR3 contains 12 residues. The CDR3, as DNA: TGCGCCAGCAGCCAAAGGAGCGAAAAACTGTTTTTT. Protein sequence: CASSQRSEKLFF.

The CDR3 DNA follows: TGTGCCAGCAGTGGCCCGGGGAGCGGTCTCTCCTACAATGAGCAGTTCTTC. Residues: CASSGPGSGLSYNEQFF. The chain links TRBV6-1 to TRBJ2-1; the D gene is possibly TRBD2 (5 bases). The CDR3 length is 17 residues. V lost 4 bases, J lost 0 bases, and 16 bases lay in between. Germline CDR1 is MNHNS and CDR2 is SASEGT.

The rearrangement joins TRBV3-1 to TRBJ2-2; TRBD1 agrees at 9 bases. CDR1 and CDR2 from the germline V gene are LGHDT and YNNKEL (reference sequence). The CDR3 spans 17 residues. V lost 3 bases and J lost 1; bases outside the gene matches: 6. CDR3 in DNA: TGTGCCAGCAGCCAGACGGGACAGGGTCAGAACACCGGGGAGCTGTTTTTT. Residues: CASSQTGQGQNTGELFF.

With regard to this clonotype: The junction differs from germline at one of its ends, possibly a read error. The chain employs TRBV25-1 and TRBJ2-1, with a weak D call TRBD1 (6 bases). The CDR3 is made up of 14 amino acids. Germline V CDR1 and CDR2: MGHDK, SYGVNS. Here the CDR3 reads CASRAQGSYDEQFF. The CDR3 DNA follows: TGTGCCAGTAGAGCACAGGGATCCTACGATGAGCAGTTCTTC.

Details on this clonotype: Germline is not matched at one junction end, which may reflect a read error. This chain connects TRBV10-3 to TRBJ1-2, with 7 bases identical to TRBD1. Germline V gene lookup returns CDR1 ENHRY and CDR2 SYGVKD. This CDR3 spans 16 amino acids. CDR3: CATSPDRTETNYGYTF. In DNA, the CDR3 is TGTGCCACCAGTCCGGACAGGACCGAAACTAACTATGGCTACACCTTC.

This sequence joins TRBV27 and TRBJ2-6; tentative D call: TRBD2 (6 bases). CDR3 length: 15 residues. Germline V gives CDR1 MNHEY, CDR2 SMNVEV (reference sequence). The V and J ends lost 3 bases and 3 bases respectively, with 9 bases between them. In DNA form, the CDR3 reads TGTGCCAGCAGTTTTGCGGGATTTGGGGCCAACGTCCTGACTTTC. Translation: CASSFAGFGANVLTF.

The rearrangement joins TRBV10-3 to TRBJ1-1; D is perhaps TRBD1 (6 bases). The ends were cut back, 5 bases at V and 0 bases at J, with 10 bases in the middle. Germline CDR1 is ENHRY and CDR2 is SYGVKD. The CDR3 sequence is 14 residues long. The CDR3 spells CAISNRDLNTEAFF. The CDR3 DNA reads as TGTGCCATCAGTAACAGGGACCTGAACACTGAAGCTTTCTTT.

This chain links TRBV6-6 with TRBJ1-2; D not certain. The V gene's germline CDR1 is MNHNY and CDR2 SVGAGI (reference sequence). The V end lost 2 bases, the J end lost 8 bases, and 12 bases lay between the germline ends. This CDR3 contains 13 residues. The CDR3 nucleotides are TGTGCCAGCAGTTACGAGGAGGCCTTGGGCTACACCTTC. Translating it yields CASSYEEALGYTF.

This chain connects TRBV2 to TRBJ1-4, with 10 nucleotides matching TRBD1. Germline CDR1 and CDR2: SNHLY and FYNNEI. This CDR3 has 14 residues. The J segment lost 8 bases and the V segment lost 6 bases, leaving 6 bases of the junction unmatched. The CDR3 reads CASRPTGGLEKLFF. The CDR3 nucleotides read TGTGCCAGCAGGCCGACAGGGGGCCTGGAAAAACTGTTTTTT.

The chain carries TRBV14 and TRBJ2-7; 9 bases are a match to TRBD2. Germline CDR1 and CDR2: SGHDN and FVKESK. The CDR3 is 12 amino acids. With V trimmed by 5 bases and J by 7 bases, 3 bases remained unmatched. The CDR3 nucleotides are TGTGCCAGCAGCGGACTAGCGTGGGAGCAGTACTTC. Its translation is CASSGLAWEQYF.

The CDR3 sequence: CASSLDQRGNYGYTF. For the CDR3, the DNA is TGCGCCAGCAGCCTTGACCAGAGAGGGAACTATGGCTACACCTTC. This chain connects TRBV4-1 to TRBJ1-2, with D unresolved. This CDR3 spans 15 amino acids. The V end was cut by 4 bases, the J end by 2 bases, with 14 bases between. Germline V gene sequence: CDR1 MGHRA, CDR2 YSYEKL.

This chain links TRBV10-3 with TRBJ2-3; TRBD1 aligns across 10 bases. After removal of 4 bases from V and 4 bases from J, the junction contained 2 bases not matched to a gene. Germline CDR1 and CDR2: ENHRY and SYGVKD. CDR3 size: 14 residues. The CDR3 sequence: CAISGDRGPDTQYF. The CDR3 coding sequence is TGTGCCATCAGTGGCGACAGGGGGCCAGATACGCAGTATTTT.

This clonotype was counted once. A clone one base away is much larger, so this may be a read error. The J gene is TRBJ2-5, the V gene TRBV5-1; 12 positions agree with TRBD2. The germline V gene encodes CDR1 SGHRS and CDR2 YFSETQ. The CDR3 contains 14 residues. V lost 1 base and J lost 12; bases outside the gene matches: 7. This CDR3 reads CASSLSLAGGPEYF. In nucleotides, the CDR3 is TGCGCCAGCAGCTTGTCCCTAGCGGGAGGGCCGGAGTACTTC.

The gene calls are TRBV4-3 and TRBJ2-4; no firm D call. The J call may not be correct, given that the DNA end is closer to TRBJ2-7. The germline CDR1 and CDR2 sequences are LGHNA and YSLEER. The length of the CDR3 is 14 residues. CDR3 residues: CASSHTRVSYEQYF. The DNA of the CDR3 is TGCGCCAGCAGCCATACACGAGTCTCCTACGAGCAGTACTTC.

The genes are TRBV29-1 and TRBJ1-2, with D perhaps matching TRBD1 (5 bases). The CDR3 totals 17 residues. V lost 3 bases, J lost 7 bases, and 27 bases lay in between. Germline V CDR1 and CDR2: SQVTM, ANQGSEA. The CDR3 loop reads CSVEGVDREDLGRGYTF. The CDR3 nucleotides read TGCAGCGTTGAGGGGGTCGACAGAGAAGACCTGGGTCGTGGCTACACCTTC.

CDR3 sequence reads: CASSLGIGPGANVLTF. In DNA, the CDR3 is TGTGCCAGCAGTTTGGGTATAGGGCCTGGGGCCAACGTCCTGACTTTC. The rearrangement links TRBV27 to TRBJ2-6; no clear D gene. Germline V gene lookup returns CDR1 MNHEY and CDR2 SMNVEV (reference sequence). The V end lost 3 bases, the J end lost 2 bases, and 11 bases lay between the germline ends. The CDR3 consists of 16 residues.

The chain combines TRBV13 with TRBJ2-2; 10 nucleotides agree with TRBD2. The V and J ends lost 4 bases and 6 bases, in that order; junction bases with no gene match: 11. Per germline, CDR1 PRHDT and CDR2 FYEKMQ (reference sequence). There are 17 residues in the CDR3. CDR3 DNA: TGTGCCAGCAGCTCTACCCTGGGGCTAGCGGGGGCCGGGGAGCTGTTTTTT. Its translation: CASSSTLGLAGAGELFF.

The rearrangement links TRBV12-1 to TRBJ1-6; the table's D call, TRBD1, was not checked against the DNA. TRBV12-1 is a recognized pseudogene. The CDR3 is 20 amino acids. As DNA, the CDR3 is TGTGCCAGCAGCTACCTGCCCCGGGACAGGGTGGCTCTCTTAGCCTCACCCCCCCACTTT. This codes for CASSYLPRDRVALLASPPHF.